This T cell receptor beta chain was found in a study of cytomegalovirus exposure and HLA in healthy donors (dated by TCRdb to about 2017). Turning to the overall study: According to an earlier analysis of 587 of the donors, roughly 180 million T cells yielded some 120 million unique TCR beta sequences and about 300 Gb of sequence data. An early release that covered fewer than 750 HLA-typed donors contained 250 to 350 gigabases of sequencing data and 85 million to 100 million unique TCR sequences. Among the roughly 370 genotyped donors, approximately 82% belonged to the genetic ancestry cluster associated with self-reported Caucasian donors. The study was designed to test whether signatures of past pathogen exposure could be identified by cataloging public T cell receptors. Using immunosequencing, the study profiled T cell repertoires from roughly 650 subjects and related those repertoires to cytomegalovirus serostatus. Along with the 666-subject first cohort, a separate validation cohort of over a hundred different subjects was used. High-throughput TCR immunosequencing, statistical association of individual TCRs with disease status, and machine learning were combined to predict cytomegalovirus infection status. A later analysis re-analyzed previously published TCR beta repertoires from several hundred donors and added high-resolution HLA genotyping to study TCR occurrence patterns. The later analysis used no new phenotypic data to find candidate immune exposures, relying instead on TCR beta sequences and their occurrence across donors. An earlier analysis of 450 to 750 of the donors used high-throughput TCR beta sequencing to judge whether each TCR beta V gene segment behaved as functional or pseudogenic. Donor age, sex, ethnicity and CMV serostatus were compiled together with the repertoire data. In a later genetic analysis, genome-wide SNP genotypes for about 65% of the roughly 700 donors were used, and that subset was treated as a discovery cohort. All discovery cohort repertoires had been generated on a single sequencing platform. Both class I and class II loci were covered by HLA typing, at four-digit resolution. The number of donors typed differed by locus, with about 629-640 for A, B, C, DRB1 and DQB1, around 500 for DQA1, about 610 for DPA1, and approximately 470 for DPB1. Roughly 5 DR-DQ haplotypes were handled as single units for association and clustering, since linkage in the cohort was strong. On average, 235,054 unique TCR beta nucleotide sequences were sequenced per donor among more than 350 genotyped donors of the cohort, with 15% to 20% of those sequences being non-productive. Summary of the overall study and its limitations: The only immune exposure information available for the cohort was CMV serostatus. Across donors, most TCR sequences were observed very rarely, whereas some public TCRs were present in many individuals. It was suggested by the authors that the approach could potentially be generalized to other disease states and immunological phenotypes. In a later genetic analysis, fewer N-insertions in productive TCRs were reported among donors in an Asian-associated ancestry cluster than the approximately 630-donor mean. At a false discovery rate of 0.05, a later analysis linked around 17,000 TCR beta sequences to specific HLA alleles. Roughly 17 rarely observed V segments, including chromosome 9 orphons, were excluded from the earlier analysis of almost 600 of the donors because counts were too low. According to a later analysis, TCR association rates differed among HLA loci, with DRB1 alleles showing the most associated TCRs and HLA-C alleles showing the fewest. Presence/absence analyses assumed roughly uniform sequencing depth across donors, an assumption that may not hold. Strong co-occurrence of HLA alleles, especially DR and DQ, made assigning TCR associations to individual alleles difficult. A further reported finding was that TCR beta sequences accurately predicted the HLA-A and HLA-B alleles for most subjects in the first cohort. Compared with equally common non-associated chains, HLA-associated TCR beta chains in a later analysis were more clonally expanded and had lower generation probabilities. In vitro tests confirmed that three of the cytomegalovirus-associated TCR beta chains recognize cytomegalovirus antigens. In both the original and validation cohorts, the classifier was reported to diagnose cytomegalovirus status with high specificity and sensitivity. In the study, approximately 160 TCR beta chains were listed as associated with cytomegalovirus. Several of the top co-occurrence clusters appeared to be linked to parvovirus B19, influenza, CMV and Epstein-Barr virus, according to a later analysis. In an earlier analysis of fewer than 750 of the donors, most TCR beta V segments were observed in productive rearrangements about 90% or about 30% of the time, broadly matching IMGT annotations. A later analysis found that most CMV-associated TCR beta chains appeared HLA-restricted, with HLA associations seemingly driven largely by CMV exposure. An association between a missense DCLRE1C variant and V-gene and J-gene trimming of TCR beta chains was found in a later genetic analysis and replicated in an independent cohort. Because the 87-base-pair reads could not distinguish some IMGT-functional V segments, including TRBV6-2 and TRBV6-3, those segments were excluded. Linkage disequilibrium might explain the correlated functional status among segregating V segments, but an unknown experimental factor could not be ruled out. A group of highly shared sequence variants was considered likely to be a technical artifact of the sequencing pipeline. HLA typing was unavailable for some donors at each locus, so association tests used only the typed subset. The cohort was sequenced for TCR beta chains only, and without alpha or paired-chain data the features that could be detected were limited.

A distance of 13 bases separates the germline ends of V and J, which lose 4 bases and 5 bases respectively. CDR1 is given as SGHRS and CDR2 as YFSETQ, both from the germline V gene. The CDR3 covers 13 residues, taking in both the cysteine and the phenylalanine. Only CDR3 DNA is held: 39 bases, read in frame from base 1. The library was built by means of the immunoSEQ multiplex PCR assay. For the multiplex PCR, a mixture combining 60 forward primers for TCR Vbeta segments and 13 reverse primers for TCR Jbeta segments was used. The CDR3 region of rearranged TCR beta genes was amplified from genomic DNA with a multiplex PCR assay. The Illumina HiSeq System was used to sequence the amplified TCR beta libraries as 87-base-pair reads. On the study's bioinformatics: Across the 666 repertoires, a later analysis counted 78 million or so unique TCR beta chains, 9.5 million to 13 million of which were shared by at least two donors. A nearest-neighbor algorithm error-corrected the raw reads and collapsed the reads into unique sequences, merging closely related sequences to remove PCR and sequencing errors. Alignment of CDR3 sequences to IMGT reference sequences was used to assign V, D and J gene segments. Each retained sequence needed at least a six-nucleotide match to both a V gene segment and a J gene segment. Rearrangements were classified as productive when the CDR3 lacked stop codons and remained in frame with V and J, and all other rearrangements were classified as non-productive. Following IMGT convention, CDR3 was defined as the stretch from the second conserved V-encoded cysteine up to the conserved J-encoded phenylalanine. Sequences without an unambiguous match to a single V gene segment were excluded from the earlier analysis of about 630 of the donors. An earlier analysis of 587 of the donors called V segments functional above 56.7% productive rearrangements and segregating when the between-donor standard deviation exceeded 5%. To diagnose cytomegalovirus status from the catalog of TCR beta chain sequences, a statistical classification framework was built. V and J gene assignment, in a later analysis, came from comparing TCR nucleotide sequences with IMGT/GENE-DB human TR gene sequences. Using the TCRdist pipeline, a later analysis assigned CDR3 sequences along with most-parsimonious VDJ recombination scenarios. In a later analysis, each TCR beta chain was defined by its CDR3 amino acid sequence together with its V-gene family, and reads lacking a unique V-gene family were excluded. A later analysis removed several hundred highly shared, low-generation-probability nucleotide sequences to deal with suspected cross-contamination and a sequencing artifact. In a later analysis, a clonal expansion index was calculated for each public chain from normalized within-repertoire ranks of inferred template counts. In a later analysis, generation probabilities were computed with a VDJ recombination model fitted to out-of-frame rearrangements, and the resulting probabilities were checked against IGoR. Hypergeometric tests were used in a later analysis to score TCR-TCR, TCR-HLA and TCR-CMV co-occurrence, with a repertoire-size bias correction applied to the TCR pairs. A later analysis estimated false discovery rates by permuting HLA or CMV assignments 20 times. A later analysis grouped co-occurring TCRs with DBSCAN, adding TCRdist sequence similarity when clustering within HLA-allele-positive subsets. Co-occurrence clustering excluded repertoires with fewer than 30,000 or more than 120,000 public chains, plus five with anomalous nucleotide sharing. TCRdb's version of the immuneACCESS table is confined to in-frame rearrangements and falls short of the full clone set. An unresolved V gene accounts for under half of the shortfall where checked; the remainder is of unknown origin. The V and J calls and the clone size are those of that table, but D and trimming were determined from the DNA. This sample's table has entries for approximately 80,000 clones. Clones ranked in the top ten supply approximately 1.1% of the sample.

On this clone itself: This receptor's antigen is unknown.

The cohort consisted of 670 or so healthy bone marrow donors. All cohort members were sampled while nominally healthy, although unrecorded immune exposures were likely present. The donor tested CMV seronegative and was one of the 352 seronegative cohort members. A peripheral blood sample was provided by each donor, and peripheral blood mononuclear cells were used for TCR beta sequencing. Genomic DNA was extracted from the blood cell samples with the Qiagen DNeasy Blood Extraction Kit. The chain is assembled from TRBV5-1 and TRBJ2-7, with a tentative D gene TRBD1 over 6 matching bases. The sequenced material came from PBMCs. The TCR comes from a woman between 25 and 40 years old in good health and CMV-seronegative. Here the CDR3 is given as CASSQGYVNEQYF. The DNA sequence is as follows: TGCGCCAGCAGCCAGGGGTACGTAAACGAGCAGTACTTC. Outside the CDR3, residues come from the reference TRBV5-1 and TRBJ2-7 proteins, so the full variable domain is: KAGVTQTPRYLIKTRGQQVTLSCSPISGHRSVSWYQQTPGQGLQFLFEYFSETQRNKGNFPGRFSGRQFSNSRSEMNVSTLELGDSALYLCASSQGYVNEQYFGPGTRLTVT.